This T cell receptor beta chain is from a study of CD8 T cells in Susac syndrome. Random hexamers served to reverse transcribe roughly 0.5 to 1 ug RNA. Each CDR3 protein gets one entry after TCRdb re-called the immunoSEQ multiplex PCR reads with MiXCR. The sample carries roughly 190,000 distinct CDR3 sequences, almost 96% recorded once. TEMRA cells were FACS-enriched, with CD8+ and CD4+ T cells isolated negatively. This CDR3 contains 13 residues. CDR1 and CDR2 (germline): SQVTM, ANQGSEA. With 3 bases clipped from V and 5 bases from J, the junction kept 6 bases outside the gene matches. This sequence originates from a human donor with Susac syndrome. The chain has TRBV29-1 and TRBJ1-1, with TRBD1 identical over 7 bases. The material sequenced was CD4+ T cells from PBMCs. This CDR3 is CSVDGAGGTEAFF. The CDR3 DNA reads as TGCAGCGTTGATGGGGCAGGGGGGACTGAAGCTTTCTTT.